These 30 T cell receptor beta chains share one sample of origin, sequenced in a study of beta chain features in type 1 diabetes. Their cognate antigens are unknown. The investigators reverse transcribed all of the isolated RNA, so they sequenced expressed TCRB transcripts. Method: immunoSEQ multiplex PCR; TCRdb's copy keeps in-frame clones and lacks some. The repertoire holds over 600,000 clones, with 9.5% to 15% as singletons. Study results and limitations: Shorter TCRB CDR3s, moderately but significantly so, were found in Type 1 diabetes patients in all four CD4+ subsets.

The sequenced sample was naive CD4+ T cells from blood. These TCRs come from a man aged 25-45 years with type 1 diabetes.

This clone appeared a few times. The chain carries TRBV29-1 and TRBJ1-4, with D perhaps TRBD1 (5 bases). Germline CDR1 is SQVTM and CDR2 is ANQGSEA. With 3 bases removed from V and 0 bases from J, the gap between germline ends came to 14 bases. This CDR3 is built from 16 residues. The CDR3 spells CSVESQGTATNEKLFF. CDR3 nucleotides: TGCAGCGTTGAGTCGCAGGGTACTGCAACTAATGAAAAACTGTTTTTT.

The gene calls are TRBV28 and TRBJ1-2; TRBD1 is a possible D gene (5 bases). V lost 5 bases and J 8 bases, leaving 15 bases between the germline ends. Germline CDR1 MDHEN, CDR2 SYDVKM. CDR3 length: 13 amino acids. CDR3 sequence: CASSPPGHEGYTF. CDR3 DNA: TGTGCCAGCAGTCCCCCAGGGCATGAGGGCTACACCTTC.

This clone was seen more than once but under ten times. The chain recombines TRBV6-5 with TRBJ2-7; D not certain. This CDR3 has 14 residues. Germline CDR1 MNHEY, CDR2 SVGAGI. V lost 7 bases to trimming and J lost 0 bases, with 13 bases between them. CDR3 DNA sequence: TGTGCCAGCACCGACCCCGGCAGCTCCTACGAGCAGTACTTC. Encoded protein: CASTDPGSSYEQYF.

The genes are TRBV25-1 and TRBJ2-3; the D gene is possibly TRBD2 (5 bases). Trimming removed 4 bases from V and 8 bases from J, with 13 bases in between. CDR3 length: 13 residues. Per germline, CDR1 MGHDK and CDR2 SYGVNS. The CDR3: CASSGQKRGTQYF. CDR3 DNA: TGTGCCAGCAGTGGCCAGAAACGGGGTACGCAGTATTTT.

V usage is TRBV7-9 and J usage is TRBJ2-7; no firm D call. This CDR3 contains 13 residues. V was clipped by 1 base and J by 2 bases, with 6 bases between them. CDR1 is SEHNR and CDR2 is FQNEAQ in the germline V gene (reference sequence). CDR3: CASSLGETYEQYF. The CDR3 DNA reads as TGTGCCAGCAGCTTAGGGGAAACCTACGAGCAGTACTTC.

J is TRBJ2-7 and V is TRBV13; 7 bases agree with TRBD1. Trimming removed 5 bases from V and 0 bases from J; junction bases left unmatched: 10. CDR3 length: 16 residues. Germline loops: CDR1 PRHDT, CDR2 FYEKMQ (reference sequence). CDR3 residues: CASSGTGQRSSYEQYF. The CDR3 coding sequence is TGTGCCAGCAGCGGAACGGGACAGAGAAGCTCCTACGAGCAGTACTTC.

This rearrangement joins TRBV5-1 to TRBJ2-3; a weak D match, TRBD1 (5 bases). This CDR3 contains 15 residues. Germline assignment: CDR1 SGHRS and CDR2 YFSETQ. Trimming took 1 base from V and 2 from J, leaving 11 bases between them. The CDR3 nucleotides are TGCGCCAGCAGCTTGATGCAGGGCCCCACAGATACGCAGTATTTT. Amino acid sequence: CASSLMQGPTDTQYF.

The gene calls are TRBV11-2 and TRBJ1-6; possible D gene TRBD1, 6 bases. The CDR3 runs to 14 residues. Per the germline V gene, CDR1 is SGHAT and CDR2 is FQNNGV. V was shortened by 5 bases and J by 7 bases, with 12 bases between the two germline ends. This CDR3 reads CASSSRQANSPLHF. In DNA form, the CDR3 reads TGTGCCAGCAGCAGCCGACAGGCAAATTCACCCCTCCACTTT.

This sequence joins TRBV4-2 and TRBJ2-2; TRBD2 might be the D (6 bases). The germline gives CDR1 LGHNA, CDR2 YNFKEQ. CDR3 length: 14 residues. V dropped 2 bases and J dropped 4 bases, with 8 bases sitting between them. In DNA, the CDR3 is TGTGCCAGCAGCCAACGGGAGCTCACCGGGGAGCTGTTTTTT. This gives the protein CASSQRELTGELFF.

The chain employs TRBV19 and TRBJ1-2, with TRBD1 matching over 7 bases. The CDR3 is made up of 16 amino acids. CDR1 and CDR2 (germline): LNHDA, SQIVND (reference sequence). Trimming removed 5 bases from V and 7 bases from J; junction bases left unmatched: 16. This CDR3 reads CASSPRRGRQLGGYTF. CDR3 coding DNA: TGTGCCAGTAGTCCCCGGAGGGGGCGTCAACTGGGTGGCTACACCTTC.

Concerning this clone: The identical CDR3 is also encoded by other nucleotide sequences in the sample. The rearrangement joins TRBV27 to TRBJ2-3; unclear D gene. This CDR3 region has 12 residues. V lost 4 bases and J lost 2, with 4 bases in between. Germline V lookup: CDR1 MNHEY, CDR2 SMNVEV (reference sequence). Written as DNA, the CDR3 is TGTGCCAGCAGTTCCTACACAGATACGCAGTATTTT. Translating it yields CASSSYTDTQYF.

Only a few counts were recorded for this clone. The gene calls are TRBV7-9 and TRBJ2-7; the D gene is possibly TRBD2 (5 bases). The V end lost 2 bases, the J end lost 0 bases, and 11 bases lay between the germline ends. The CDR3 runs 15 residues. Germline V lookup: CDR1 SEHNR, CDR2 FQNEAQ (reference sequence). The chain's CDR3 is CASSLFSGSSYEQYF. The CDR3 region has the DNA TGTGCCAGCAGCTTATTTTCTGGGAGCTCCTACGAGCAGTACTTC. The full variable domain, its missing parts supplied by reference TRBV7-9 and TRBJ2-7, is DTGVSQNPRHKITKRGQNVTFRCDPISEHNRLYWYRQTLGQGPEFLTYFQNEAQLEKSRLLSDRFSAERPKGSFSTLEIQRTEQGDSAMYLCASSLFSGSSYEQYFGPGTRLTVT.

The rearrangement uses TRBV28 and TRBJ2-7, with D tentatively TRBD1 or TRBD2 (5 bases each). This CDR3 has 16 residues. Germline V gene data show CDR1 as MDHEN and CDR2 as SYDVKM. Trimming stripped 5 bases from V and 3 bases from J, with 20 bases between. The CDR3 sequence is CASSLGGGNGLYEQYF. CDR3 nucleotide sequence: TGTGCCAGCAGTCTAGGTGGGGGAAACGGACTCTACGAGCAGTACTTC.

This clone was detected only a few times. The chain couples TRBV4-1 to TRBJ2-4; 9 bases are shared with TRBD1. CDR1 is MGHRA, CDR2 YSYEKL, per germline. The length of the CDR3 is 16 residues. V shed 3 bases and J 2 bases; nucleotides not matched to a gene: 5. CDR3 sequence: CASSQGTGITKNIQYF. The CDR3 DNA sequence: TGCGCCAGCAGCCAGGGGACAGGGATTACCAAAAACATTCAGTACTTC.

This clone was counted between two and nine times. The rearrangement uses TRBV14 and TRBJ1-2, with unresolved D. V gave up 2 bases and J gave up 4 bases, with 5 bases separating them. The CDR3 consists of 12 residues. From germline, CDR1 is SGHDN and CDR2 FVKESK. CDR3 amino acids: CASSQNSYGYTF. The CDR3 DNA reads TGTGCCAGCAGCCAAAACAGCTATGGCTACACCTTC.

This clone was counted between two and nine times. V is TRBV29-1 and J is TRBJ1-1; no clear D gene. This CDR3 is 13 amino acids long. CDR1 is SQVTM, CDR2 ANQGSEA, per germline. V dropped 2 bases and J dropped 1 base, with 8 bases sitting between them. The CDR3 is CSVEKRRNTEAFF. In DNA form, the CDR3 reads TGCAGCGTTGAAAAACGGAGGAACACTGAAGCTTTCTTT.

This chain uses TRBV9 with TRBJ1-3; D not resolved. The CDR3 covers 16 residues. V lost 0 bases and J 0 bases, leaving 10 bases between the germline ends. The germline V gene encodes CDR1 SGDLS and CDR2 YYNGEE. The DNA of the CDR3 is TGTGCCAGCAGCGTAGCCCCGAAAGGCTCTGGAAACACCATATATTTT. Its protein product is CASSVAPKGSGNTIYF.

The CDR3 sequence: CASNRETGGSSPLHF. CDR3 DNA sequence: TGTGCCAGCAACCGGGAGACGGGGGGAAGTTCACCCCTCCACTTT. The rearrangement uses TRBV6-5 and TRBJ1-6, with D perhaps TRBD1 (5 bases). Germline CDR1 is MNHEY and CDR2 is SVGAGI. This CDR3 has 15 amino acids. The V end was cut by 7 bases, the J end by 9 bases, with 19 bases between.

The chain is built from TRBV5-4 and TRBJ2-3; 7 bases fit TRBD1. V gave up 2 bases and J gave up 6 bases; unmatched junction bases: 9. Germline V gene data show CDR1 as SGHNT and CDR2 as YYREEE (reference sequence). CDR3 length equals 15 residues. The CDR3 loop is CASSLRQGVSDTQYF. CDR3 coding DNA: TGTGCCAGCAGCTTAAGGCAGGGGGTGTCTGATACGCAGTATTTT.

The gene calls are TRBV9 and TRBJ1-2; D is possibly TRBD1 (5 bases). The CDR3 length is 16 residues. V gave up 0 bases and J gave up 2 bases, with 14 bases separating them. The germline gives CDR1 SGDLS, CDR2 YYNGEE. The chain's CDR3 is CASSVARERLNYGYTF. DNA of the CDR3: TGTGCCAGCAGCGTAGCCAGGGAGCGATTGAACTATGGCTACACCTTC.

This clone was observed a handful of times. V and J are TRBV7-2 and TRBJ2-1; 11 bases line up with TRBD1. Looked up from germline, CDR1 is SGHTA and CDR2 is FQGNSA. V lost 4 bases, J lost 6 bases, and 8 bases stayed unmatched. The CDR3 loop spans 16 amino acids. The CDR3 loop is CASSSIGTGGLNEQFF. For the CDR3, the DNA is TGTGCCAGCAGCTCCATCGGGACAGGGGGGCTCAATGAGCAGTTCTTC. The whole variable domain, filled in from reference TRBV7-2 and TRBJ2-1, reads GAGVSQSPSNKVTEKGKDVELRCDPISGHTALYWYRQSLGQGLEFLIYFQGNSAPDKSGLPSDRFSAERTGGSVSTLTIQRTQQEDSAVYLCASSSIGTGGLNEQFFGPGTRLTVL.

This clone appeared a single time. This chain connects TRBV27 to TRBJ2-7, with 9 bases aligning to TRBD1. V shed 6 bases and J 9 bases; nucleotides not matched to a gene: 24. Looked up from germline, CDR1 is MNHEY and CDR2 is SMNVEV (reference sequence). CDR3 length: 18 residues. CDR3 sequence: CASRWLRDRVKKAQGQYF. CDR3 coding DNA: TGTGCCAGCAGATGGCTCCGGGACAGGGTGAAGAAGGCTCAAGGGCAGTACTTC.

This clone appeared a single time. CDR3: CASSLARDGYTEAFF. As DNA, the CDR3 is TGCGCCAGCAGCTTGGCAAGGGACGGCTACACTGAAGCTTTCTTT. The chain recombines TRBV5-1 with TRBJ1-1, with D possibly TRBD1 on 5 matching bases. The germline V gene encodes CDR1 SGHRS and CDR2 YFSETQ. V shed 0 bases and J shed 3 bases, with 12 bases lying between them. CDR3 length: 15 residues.

This clone appeared a few times. The J gene is TRBJ2-5, the V gene TRBV7-2; a weak D match, TRBD1 (5 bases). Germline CDR1 and CDR2: SGHTA and FQGNSA. CDR3 size: 13 residues. The V end was cut by 5 bases, the J end by 5 bases, with 12 bases between. The chain's CDR3 is CASSDSGFETQYF. DNA of the CDR3: TGTGCCAGCAGCGATTCAGGGTTTGAGACCCAGTACTTC.

The V gene is TRBV9, the J gene TRBJ2-5; 7 bases line up with TRBD1. Germline V gene lookup returns CDR1 SGDLS and CDR2 YYNGEE. Unmatched junction bases numbered 4, after V lost 0 bases and J lost 5 bases. The CDR3 consists of 14 residues. The CDR3 here is CASSVVGGRETQYF. CDR3 coding DNA: TGTGCCAGCAGCGTAGTAGGGGGCCGGGAGACCCAGTACTTC.

A remark on this clone: In the same sample, other DNA sequences code for this CDR3. The chain recombines TRBV7-2 with TRBJ2-2; 9 bases are shared with TRBD1. The V gene end was trimmed by 4 bases and the J gene end by 8 bases; junction bases not matched to a gene: 5. Germline V gene data show CDR1 as SGHTA and CDR2 as FQGNSA. The CDR3 extends over 14 amino acids. In DNA, the CDR3 is TGTGCCAGCAGCTGGGGACAGGGTACGGGGGAGCTGTTTTTT. This translates into CASSWGQGTGELFF.

The genes are TRBV14 and TRBJ2-5; 8 bases are a match to TRBD2. CDR1 and CDR2 from the germline V gene are SGHDN and FVKESK. CDR3 size: 15 residues. V lost 8 bases, J lost 1 base, and 9 bases stayed unmatched. The CDR3 loop reads CASSKRGMIQETQYF. The CDR3 DNA follows: TGTGCCAGCTCCAAGCGGGGGATGATCCAAGAGACCCAGTACTTC.

The chain carries TRBV28 and TRBJ1-3, with D possibly being TRBD1 (5 bases). CDR1 and CDR2 from the germline V gene are MDHEN and SYDVKM. The CDR3 consists of 14 residues. The V gene lost 1 base and the J gene lost 3 bases, with 7 bases spanning the gap. The CDR3 DNA reads TGTGCCAGCAGTTTATTGGGGGTTGGAAACACCATATATTTT. The encoded protein is CASSLLGVGNTIYF. The variable domain in full, with the rest retrieved from reference TRBV28 and TRBJ1-3, is DVKVTQSSRYLVKRTGEKVFLECVQDMDHENMFWYRQDPGLGLRLIYFSYDVKMKEKGDIPEGYSVSREKKERFSLILESASTNQTSMYLCASSLLGVGNTIYFGEGSWLTVV.

This clone was picked up a small number of times. The rearrangement joins TRBV18 to TRBJ2-5; perhaps TRBD1 as D (6 bases). From germline, CDR1 is KGHSH and CDR2 LQKENI. The CDR3 covers 14 residues. The ends were cut back, 2 bases at V and 5 bases at J, with 12 bases in the middle. The CDR3 loop reads CASSPGAGAETQYF. The CDR3 DNA follows: TGTGCCAGCTCACCAGGGGCAGGGGCGGAGACCCAGTACTTC. The whole variable domain, filled in from reference TRBV18 and TRBJ2-5, reads NAGVMQNPRHLVRRRGQEARLRCSPMKGHSHVYWYRQLPEEGLKFMVYLQKENIIDESGMPKERFSAEFPKEGPSILRIQQVVRGDSAAYFCASSPGAGAETQYFGPGTRLLVL.

This chain joins TRBV25-1 and TRBJ1-2, with 8 bases aligning to TRBD1. The junction had 4 bases not matched to a gene; V was cut back by 6 bases and J by 4 bases. Germline V CDR1 and CDR2: MGHDK, SYGVNS. CDR3 size: 13 residues. The CDR3 nucleotides read TGTGCCAGCAGCCCCGGACAGGGCTATGGCTACACCTTC. Amino acid sequence: CASSPGQGYGYTF.